The entry below gives a single TCR beta chain sequence along with its context. Its antigen is as yet unknown. A single base separates this from a much larger clone, so it may be a read error. This CDR3 has 13 amino acids. Germline V CDR1 and CDR2: LGHDT, YNNKEL (reference sequence). The V and J ends lost 5 bases and 5 bases respectively, with 12 bases between them. The source of the sample is a study of T cells in Graves' hyperthyroidism and ophthalmopathy. Study background: Before treatment of any kind, peripheral blood was taken at initial diagnosis.

Amplification of TCR beta CDR3 regions used RNA as the template. During a first-round RT-PCR of the TCR CDR3, the HTBI primer set was used. MiXCR, applied by TCRdb to the multiplex PCR reads, yields one record per CDR3 protein. The table has roughly 330,000 distinct CDR3 sequences, over 15% seen once. General study points: Among clonotypes expanded in thyroid above 0.001, most were also found in blood.

The sequenced sample was blood. This chain links TRBV3-1 with TRBJ1-1; D is perhaps TRBD1 (5 bases). The clonotype was recovered from a man aged 25-45 years with Graves' hyperthyroidism. CDR3 residues: CASSKRGDTEAFF. Written as DNA, the CDR3 is TGTGCCAGCAGCAAACGGGGGGATACTGAAGCTTTCTTT.